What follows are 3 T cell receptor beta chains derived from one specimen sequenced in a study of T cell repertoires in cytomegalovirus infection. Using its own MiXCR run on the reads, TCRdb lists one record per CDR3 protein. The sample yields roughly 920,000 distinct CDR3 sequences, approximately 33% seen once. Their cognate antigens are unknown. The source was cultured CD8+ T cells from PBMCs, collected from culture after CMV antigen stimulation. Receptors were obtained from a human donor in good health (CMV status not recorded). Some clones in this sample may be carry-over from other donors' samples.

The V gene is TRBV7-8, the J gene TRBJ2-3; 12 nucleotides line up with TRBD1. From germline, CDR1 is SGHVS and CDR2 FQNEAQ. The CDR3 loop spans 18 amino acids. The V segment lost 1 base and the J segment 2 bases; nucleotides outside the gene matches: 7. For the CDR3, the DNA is TGTGCCAGCAGCTTAGGGGGGGACAGGGGGCGATTCACAGATACGCAGTATTTT. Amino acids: CASSLGGDRGRFTDTQYF.

CDR3: CASSQDWGSYEKLFF. CDR3 nucleotide sequence: TGCGCCAGCAGCCAAGATTGGGGGAGTTATGAAAAACTGTTTTTT. The gene calls are TRBV4-1 and TRBJ1-4; D might be TRBD1 (5 bases). Germline V gives CDR1 MGHRA, CDR2 YSYEKL. Trimming removed 0 bases at V and 6 bases at J, with 11 bases between. This CDR3 has 15 residues.

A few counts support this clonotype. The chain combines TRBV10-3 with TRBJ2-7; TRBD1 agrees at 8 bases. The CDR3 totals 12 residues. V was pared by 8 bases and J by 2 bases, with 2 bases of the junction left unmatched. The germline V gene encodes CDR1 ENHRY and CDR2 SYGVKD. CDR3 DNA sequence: TGTGCCATCGGACAGGGAACCTACGAGCAGTACTTC. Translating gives CAIGQGTYEQYF.